A selection of T cell receptor beta chains follows, all from one sample in a study of cytomegalovirus exposure and HLA in healthy donors. Only in-frame clones appear in the TCRdb table, and some are missing; sequencing was by immunoSEQ multiplex PCR. This table holds about 130,000 clones, approximately 79% found once. The source material was PBMCs. These TCRs come from a man younger than 30 in good health and CMV-seropositive. The CDR3 runs from the conserved cysteine through the conserved F or W. D genes are given only for firm matches. Expanded clones get a size class; other rows say once, few or many, or leave the size out.

J: TRBJ1-5
size: -
D: -
V: TRBV6-4
CDR3: CASSDSAGGNQPQHF
DNA: TGTGCCAGCAGTGACTCGGCGGGGGGCAATCAGCCCCAGCATTTT

J: TRBJ2-7
size: once
D: -
V: TRBV5-1
CDR3: CASSSRTGSSYEQYF
DNA: TGCGCCAGCAGCTCACGAACAGGAAGCTCCTACGAGCAGTACTTC

J: TRBJ1-5
size: -
D: TRBD1
V: TRBV5-1
CDR3: CASSLGTGNQPQHF
DNA: TGCGCCAGCAGCTTAGGGACAGGTAATCAGCCCCAGCATTTT

J: TRBJ1-1
size: -
D: -
V: TRBV28
CDR3: CASRETDRNTEAFF
DNA: TGTGCCAGCAGGGAAACGGACAGGAACACTGAAGCTTTCTTT

J: TRBJ2-7
size: -
D: TRBD2
V: TRBV28
CDR3: CASRFSGRGYEQYF
DNA: TGTGCCAGCAGGTTTAGCGGGAGGGGCTACGAGCAGTACTTC

J: TRBJ2-1
size: few
D: TRBD2
V: TRBV28
CDR3: CASSAGGAVIGEQFF
DNA: TGTGCCAGCAGTGCCGGGGGGGCCGTGATCGGTGAGCAGTTCTTC

J: TRBJ1-4
size: -
D: TRBD1
V: TRBV6-7
CDR3: CASSNPTGAGEKLFF
DNA: TGTGCCAGCAGTAATCCCACAGGGGCGGGCGAAAAACTGTTTTTT

J: TRBJ1-1
size: -
D: TRBD1
V: TRBV18
CDR3: CASSPRTGGTEAFF
DNA: TGTGCCAGCTCACCTAGGACAGGGGGCACTGAAGCTTTCTTT

J: TRBJ2-3
size: few
D: TRBD1
V: TRBV19
CDR3: CATGQLNTDTQYF
DNA: TGTGCCACGGGACAGCTAAACACAGATACGCAGTATTTT

J: TRBJ2-2
size: -
D: TRBD1
V: TRBV14
CDR3: CASSQVRGLPGELFF
DNA: TGTGCCAGCAGCCAAGTCAGGGGGTTACCCGGGGAGCTGTTTTTT

J: TRBJ2-5
size: many
D: TRBD2
V: TRBV4-3
CDR3: CASSIGGSSETQYF
DNA: TGCGCCAGCAGTATTGGCGGGAGTTCCGAGACCCAGTACTTC

J: TRBJ2-7
size: -
D: TRBD1
V: TRBV5-1
CDR3: CASSLYSGGETDEQYF
DNA: TGCGCCAGCAGCTTGTATTCAGGGGGCGAAACGGACGAGCAGTACTTC

J: TRBJ1-6
size: -
D: -
V: TRBV5-1
CDR3: CASSTKDRNSPLHF
DNA: TGCGCCAGCAGCACCAAGGACAGAAATTCACCCCTCCACTTT

J: TRBJ2-7
size: -
D: TRBD2
V: TRBV9
CDR3: CASSVSGGSEQYF
DNA: TGTGCCAGCAGCGTAAGCGGGGGGTCCGAGCAGTACTTC

J: TRBJ1-2
size: -
D: -
V: TRBV19
CDR3: CASSIGRSYGYTF
DNA: TGTGCCAGTAGTATCGGCCGGAGCTATGGCTACACCTTC

J: TRBJ2-1
size: -
D: -
V: TRBV5-4
CDR3: CASSLARAGNEQFF
DNA: TGTGCCAGCAGCTTGGCCAGGGCTGGCAATGAGCAGTTCTTC

J: TRBJ1-1
size: -
D: -
V: TRBV5-1
CDR3: CASSLGHSSAEAFF
DNA: TGCGCCAGCAGCTTGGGACACTCCTCCGCTGAAGCTTTCTTT

J: TRBJ2-5
size: -
D: TRBD1
V: TRBV6-6
CDR3: CASSLDRVGETQYF
DNA: TGTGCCAGCAGCCTAGACAGGGTAGGAGAGACCCAGTACTTC

J: TRBJ2-5
size: -
D: -
V: TRBV7-9
CDR3: CASSLGLGLPQETQYF
DNA: TGTGCCAGCAGCCTCGGACTGGGCTTGCCCCAAGAGACCCAGTACTTC

J: TRBJ1-3
size: -
D: -
V: TRBV2
CDR3: CASSEGGRSGNTIYF
DNA: TGTGCCAGCAGTGAAGGGGGGCGGTCTGGAAACACCATATATTTT

J: TRBJ1-5
size: -
D: TRBD1
V: TRBV13
CDR3: CASSHDRGPGQPQHF
DNA: TGTGCCAGCAGCCACGACAGGGGGCCGGGTCAGCCCCAGCATTTT

J: TRBJ2-5
size: -
D: TRBD1
V: TRBV29-1
CDR3: CSVGRTGISQETQYF
DNA: TGCAGCGTGGGAAGGACAGGGATATCCCAAGAGACCCAGTACTTC

J: TRBJ1-3
size: -
D: -
V: TRBV5-1
CDR3: CASSLFEKTGSKGNTIYF
DNA: TGCGCCAGCAGCTTGTTCGAAAAGACAGGCTCAAAGGGAAACACCATATATTTT

J: TRBJ2-7
size: -
D: -
V: TRBV5-6
CDR3: CASSLGLERYEQYF
DNA: TGTGCCAGCAGCTTGGGACTGGAACGGTACGAGCAGTACTTC

J: TRBJ2-7
size: -
D: TRBD2
V: TRBV10-1
CDR3: CASVRTSGGPGEQYF
DNA: TGCGCCAGCGTCAGGACTAGCGGGGGGCCGGGGGAGCAGTACTTC

J: TRBJ1-2
size: -
D: -
V: TRBV5-5
CDR3: CASSLGPSGYGYTF
DNA: TGTGCCAGCAGCTTGGGGCCTTCGGGATATGGCTACACCTTC

J: TRBJ1-5
size: -
D: -
V: TRBV6-5
CDR3: CASTTGLGPQHF
DNA: TGTGCCAGCACAACAGGGTTGGGGCCCCAGCATTTT

J: TRBJ1-1
size: -
D: TRBD1
V: TRBV28
CDR3: CASSLGQSEAFF
DNA: TGTGCCAGCAGTCTGGGACAGTCGGAAGCTTTCTTT

J: TRBJ2-7
size: -
D: TRBD1
V: TRBV7-6
CDR3: CASSRTDRSYEQYF
DNA: TGTGCCAGCAGCCGAACGGACAGGAGCTACGAGCAGTACTTC

J: TRBJ2-7
size: -
D: -
V: TRBV7-2
CDR3: CASSLEGVGQYEQYF
DNA: TGTGCCAGCAGCTTAGAGGGAGTTGGGCAATACGAGCAGTACTTC

J: TRBJ2-7
size: -
D: -
V: TRBV6-5
CDR3: CASSYSLQDYEQYF
DNA: TGTGCCAGCAGTTACAGCCTCCAGGACTACGAGCAGTACTTC

J: TRBJ2-7
size: few
D: TRBD1
V: TRBV2
CDR3: CASRPTGGIYEQYF
DNA: TGTGCCAGCAGACCGACAGGGGGCATTTACGAGCAGTACTTC

J: TRBJ2-5
size: few
D: -
V: TRBV30
CDR3: CAWSPLTWETQYF
DNA: TGTGCCTGGAGTCCGCTCACTTGGGAGACCCAGTACTTC

J: TRBJ1-3
size: -
D: TRBD1
V: TRBV10-3
CDR3: CAISGGQGFTIYF
DNA: TGTGCCATCAGTGGGGGACAGGGGTTCACCATATATTTT

J: TRBJ1-5
size: -
D: -
V: TRBV18
CDR3: CASSYAGGDEPQHF
DNA: TGTGCCAGCTCGTACGCCGGGGGAGATGAACCCCAGCATTTT

J: TRBJ1-1
size: -
D: TRBD1
V: TRBV2
CDR3: CASLRTGLSDTEAFF
DNA: TGTGCCAGTCTCAGGACAGGGTTATCGGACACTGAAGCTTTCTTT

J: TRBJ1-5
size: -
D: -
V: TRBV5-1
CDR3: CASSLGPVSPNQPQHF
DNA: TGCGCCAGCAGCTTGGGCCCAGTTTCCCCAAATCAGCCCCAGCATTTT

J: TRBJ2-7
size: few
D: TRBD1
V: TRBV7-9
CDR3: CASPPDRGTYEQYF
DNA: TGTGCCAGTCCACCCGACAGGGGAACCTACGAGCAGTACTTC

J: TRBJ2-7
size: -
D: TRBD1
V: TRBV2
CDR3: CASSEAGPGQGYF
DNA: TGTGCCAGCAGTGAAGCTGGACCGGGACAGGGCTACTTC

J: TRBJ1-5
size: few
D: -
V: TRBV6-1
CDR3: CASSRPGDNQPQHF
DNA: TGTGCCAGCAGTAGACCAGGGGACAATCAGCCCCAGCATTTT